What follows describes a single T cell receptor beta chain. The sample comes from a study of shared T cell receptors in the human thymus. The CDR3 contains 20 residues. Germline V CDR1 and CDR2: MGHRA, YSYEKL. Trimming cost V 0 bases and J 2 bases; bases outside gene matches: 19. Some clones are missing from TCRdb's copy, which holds only in-frame ones; the method was immunoSEQ multiplex PCR. Of 700,000 or so clones in the sample, approximately 85% were seen once. The same sample was also studied in work on human thymus T cells.

The material sequenced was thymocytes. V and J are TRBV4-1 and TRBJ2-7; TRBD1 agrees at 7 bases. The receptor was isolated from a girl less than two years old with a congenital heart defect. The CDR3 region has the DNA TGCGCCAGCAGCCAAGACGTCAAAATTATTGGAGGACAGGCCCCCTACGAGCAGTACTTC. It encodes CASSQDVKIIGGQAPYEQYF.